The T cell receptor (beta chain) under discussion was sequenced for a study of PD-1 blockade in classical Hodgkin lymphoma. Study conclusions and caveats: At baseline, newly diagnosed patients reportedly showed less TCR diversity than healthy donors. Complete responders entered with baseline diversity on par with newly diagnosed patients, the results showed.

Method: immunoSEQ multiplex PCR; TCRdb's copy keeps in-frame clones and lacks some. The data hold 15,000 to 25,000 clones, with 70% to 90% observed a single time. About this clone: Its cognate antigen is unknown.

The CDR3 covers 17 residues. The trim removed 4 bases at V and 6 bases at J, leaving 14 bases unmatched. From germline, CDR1 is SGHNT and CDR2 YYREEE (reference sequence). The time point denotes: cycle 4 day 1 (C4D1), after 6 weeks of nivolumab. Each and every patient relapsed after autologous stem cell transplantation, and patients got differing brentuximab vedotin exposure. Investigators isolated CD4+ T cells from thawed PBMCs through magnetic negative selection. The TCR was taken from a human donor with classical Hodgkin lymphoma. The chain couples TRBV5-4 to TRBJ2-2; 8 positions agree with TRBD2. The sample was CD4+ T cells from blood, taken before the fourth cycle of nivolumab. The CDR3 DNA sequence: TGTGCCAGCAGCCCCCGTCCGGGACTAGTGTCTTCCGGGGAGCTGTTTTTT. This codes for CASSPRPGLVSSGELFF.